This record looks at one T cell receptor (beta chain) sequence and its context. Its antigen is not identified. This entry belongs to a study of blood T cells in healthy people across ages. A second PCR, run for about 7 to 11 cycles, used a sample-barcoded 5' primer plus a J-beta primer mix. One entry per CDR3 protein results from TCRdb running MiXCR on the 5' RACE reads. In the table there are 1,100,000 or so distinct CDR3 sequences, 40% to 45% of which are singletons. Study-level findings and limits: As age increased, TCR beta diversity per million T cells fell in a roughly linear fashion.

The CDR3 consists of 14 residues. The ends lost 6 bases at V and 1 base at J; junction bases unmatched: 6. The TCR was taken from a woman aged 55 to 70 in good health. The chain employs TRBV12-3 or TRBV12-4 and TRBJ2-7, with 7 bases aligning to TRBD1. Sequenced input: blood. The CDR3 DNA is TGTGCCAGCAGCTTAAGGGGACAGTCCTACGAGCAGTACTTC. Protein product: CASSLRGQSYEQYF.